This TCR beta chain stems from a study of blood T cell repertoires in COVID-19. On the study more broadly: PBMCs, B-cell-depleted T cells, or T cells provided the cDNA or gDNA that made up the material.

Germline CDR1 MNHNY, CDR2 SVGAGI (reference sequence). This CDR3 is 13 amino acids long. Trimming removed 7 bases from V and 0 bases from J, with 7 bases in between. This clone was observed a few times. The protocol was immunoSEQ multiplex PCR, while the TCRdb copy is restricted to in-frame clones and leaves out a portion. The data hold almost 200,000 clones, with around four fifths observed a single time. The clonotype was recovered from a man aged 55-75 years with COVID-19, enrolled during active disease. Sequenced sample: peripheral blood. The chain links TRBV6-6 to TRBJ1-3, with D hard to call. In nucleotides, the CDR3 is TGTGCCAGCATCCGGGACTCTGGAAACACCATATATTTT. Amino acids: CASIRDSGNTIYF.